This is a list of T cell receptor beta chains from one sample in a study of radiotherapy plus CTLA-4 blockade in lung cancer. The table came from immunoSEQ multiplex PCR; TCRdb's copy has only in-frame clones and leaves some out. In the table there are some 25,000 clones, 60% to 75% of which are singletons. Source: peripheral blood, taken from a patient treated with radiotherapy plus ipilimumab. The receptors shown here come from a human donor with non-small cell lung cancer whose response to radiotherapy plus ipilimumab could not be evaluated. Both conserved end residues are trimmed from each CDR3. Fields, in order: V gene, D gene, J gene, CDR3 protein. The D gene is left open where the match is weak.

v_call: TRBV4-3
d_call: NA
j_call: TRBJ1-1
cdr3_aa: ASSRGGWDTEAF

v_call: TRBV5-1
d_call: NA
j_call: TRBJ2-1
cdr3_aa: ASSLNTNNEQF

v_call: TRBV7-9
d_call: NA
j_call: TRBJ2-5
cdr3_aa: ASSPLRGEVETQY

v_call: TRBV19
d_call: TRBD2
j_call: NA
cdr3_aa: ASALAGGPSYEQY

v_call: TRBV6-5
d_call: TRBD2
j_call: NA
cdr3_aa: ASSLSSGSLYEQY

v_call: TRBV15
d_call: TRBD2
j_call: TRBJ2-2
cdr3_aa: ATSRGGSGRMSRNTGELF

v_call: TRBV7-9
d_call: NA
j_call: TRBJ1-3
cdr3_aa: ASSLDSGPGNTIY

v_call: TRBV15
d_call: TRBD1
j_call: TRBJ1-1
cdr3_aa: ATSSRDRGTEAF

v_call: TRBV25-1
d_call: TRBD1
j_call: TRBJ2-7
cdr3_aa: ASRPDRGHEQY

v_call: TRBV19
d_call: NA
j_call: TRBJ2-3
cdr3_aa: ASSIDHRERTDTQY

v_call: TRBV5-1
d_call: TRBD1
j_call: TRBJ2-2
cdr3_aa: ASSFRTGSTGELF

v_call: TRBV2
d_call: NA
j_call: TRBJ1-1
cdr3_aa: ASTPGAGMNTEAF

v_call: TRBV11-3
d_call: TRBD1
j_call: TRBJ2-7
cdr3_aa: ASSSGGGQGEYEQY

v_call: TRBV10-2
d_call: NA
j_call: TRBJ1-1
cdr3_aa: ASSTRGNEAF

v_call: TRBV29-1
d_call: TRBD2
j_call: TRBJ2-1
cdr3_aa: SVVSRLAGLYNEQF

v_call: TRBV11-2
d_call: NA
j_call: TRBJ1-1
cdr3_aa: ASSLVLGAETEAF

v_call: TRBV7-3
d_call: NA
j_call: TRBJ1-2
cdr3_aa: ASSLMGGAGYT

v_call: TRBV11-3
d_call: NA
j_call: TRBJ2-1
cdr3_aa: ASSLGGHNEQF

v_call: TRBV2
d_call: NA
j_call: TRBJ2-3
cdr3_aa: ASTLYSTDTQY

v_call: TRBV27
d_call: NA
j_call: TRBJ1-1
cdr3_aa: ASSLQGLTEAF

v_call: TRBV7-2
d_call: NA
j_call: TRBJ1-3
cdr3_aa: ASSSGQLSGNTIY

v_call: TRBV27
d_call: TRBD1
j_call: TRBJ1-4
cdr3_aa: ASSLSLQGMEKLF

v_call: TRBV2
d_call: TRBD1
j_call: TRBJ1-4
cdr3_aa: ASSETGASVKLF

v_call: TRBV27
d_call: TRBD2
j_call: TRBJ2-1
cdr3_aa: ASSLSNLAGGPVGNEQF